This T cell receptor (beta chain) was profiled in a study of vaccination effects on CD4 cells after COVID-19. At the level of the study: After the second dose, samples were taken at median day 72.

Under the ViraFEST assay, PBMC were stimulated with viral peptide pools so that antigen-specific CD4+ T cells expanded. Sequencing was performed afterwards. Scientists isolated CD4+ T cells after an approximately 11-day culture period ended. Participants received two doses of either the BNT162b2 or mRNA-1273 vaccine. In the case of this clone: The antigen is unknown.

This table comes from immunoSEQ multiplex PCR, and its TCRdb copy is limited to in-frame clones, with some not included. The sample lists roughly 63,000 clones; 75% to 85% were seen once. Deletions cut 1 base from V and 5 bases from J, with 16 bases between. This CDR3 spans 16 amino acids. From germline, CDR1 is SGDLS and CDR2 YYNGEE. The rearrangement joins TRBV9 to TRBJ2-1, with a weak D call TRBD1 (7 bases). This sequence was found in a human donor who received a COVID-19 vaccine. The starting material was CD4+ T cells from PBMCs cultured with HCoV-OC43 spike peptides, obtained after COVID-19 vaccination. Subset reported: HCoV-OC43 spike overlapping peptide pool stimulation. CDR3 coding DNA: TGTGCCAGCAGCGTAAAGACAGGGAGGTCCCACAATGAGCAGTTCTTC. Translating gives CASSVKTGRSHNEQFF.